The 4 T cell receptor beta chains given below trace back to one sample, sequenced in a study of blood T cell repertoires in COVID-19 (dated by TCRdb to 2020 to 2021). The library came from the immunoSEQ multiplex PCR assay. TCRdb's version of the immuneACCESS table is confined to in-frame rearrangements and falls short of the full clone set. An unresolved V gene accounts for under half of the shortfall where checked; the remainder is of unknown origin. For this sample the table gives approximately 210,000 clones, of which 80% to 90% were detected only once. Clones ranked in the top ten supply 11% of the sample. Specimen: peripheral blood. These receptors were obtained from a man aged 50-60 years with COVID-19, enrolled during active disease.

This clone was recorded only once. The chain is built from TRBV7-8 and TRBJ1-4; D is ambiguous. The germline V and J ends were trimmed by 4 bases and 7 bases, with 16 bases remaining between them. The CDR3 spans 15 residues. Germline CDR1 is SGHVS and CDR2 is FQNEAQ. The CDR3 DNA is TGTGCCAGCAGCTCATCAGGTGCCCTTGGTGAAAAACTGTTTTTT. Translation: CASSSSGALGEKLFF.

This clone was seen only a few times. The chain recombines TRBV14 with TRBJ1-2; 7 positions agree with TRBD1. Germline values: CDR1 SGHDN, CDR2 FVKESK. The CDR3 contains 15 residues. J was trimmed by 5 bases and V by 2 bases; bases with no gene match: 8. The CDR3 sequence is CASSQRTGALYGYTF. CDR3 coding DNA: TGTGCCAGCAGCCAACGCACAGGGGCATTGTATGGCTACACCTTC.

The V call is TRBV2, the J call TRBJ1-2; no clear D. The CDR3 loop spans 14 amino acids. Trimming pared 5 bases from V and 2 bases from J, leaving 12 bases between. Per the germline V gene, CDR1 is SNHLY and CDR2 is FYNNEI. DNA of the CDR3: TGTGCCAGCAGTTTCACCGGAGGGAACTATGGCTACACCTTC. Its translation is CASSFTGGNYGYTF.

This clone was detected only once. The chain couples TRBV6-1 to TRBJ1-2, with a tentative D call TRBD1 (6 bases). This CDR3 comprises 20 residues. CDR1 MNHNS and CDR2 SASEGT come from the germline V gene. Trimming took 0 bases from V and 6 from J, leaving 29 bases between them. The DNA for the CDR3 is TGTGCCAGCAGTGAAGCGCTTCCTATGAGGAGCGGCTGGACAGCTAATGGCTACACCTTC. Translating gives CASSEALPMRSGWTANGYTF.